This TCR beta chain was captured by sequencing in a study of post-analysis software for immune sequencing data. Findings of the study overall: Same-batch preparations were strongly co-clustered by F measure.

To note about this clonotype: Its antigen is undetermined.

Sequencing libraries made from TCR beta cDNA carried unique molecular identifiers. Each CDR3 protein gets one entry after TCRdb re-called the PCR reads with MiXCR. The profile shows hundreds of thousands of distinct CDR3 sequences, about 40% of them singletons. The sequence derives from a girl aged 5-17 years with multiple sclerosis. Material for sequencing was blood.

This CDR3 reads CASSLVGTGKEKLFF. CDR3 in DNA: TGCGCCAGCAGCCTCGTGGGAACCGGGAAGGAAAAACTGTTTTTT. J is TRBJ1-4 and V is TRBV4-1; D is ambiguous. Germline V CDR1 and CDR2: MGHRA, YSYEKL. The CDR3 is made up of 15 amino acids. The V and J ends lost 4 bases and 8 bases respectively, with 17 bases between them.